This TCR beta chain was identified in a study of human T cells and chemical hapten exposure. General study points: Positively correlated with patch test score were the counts of PT1 expanded TCRs.

This clonotype appeared a few times. The antigen remains undetermined. Time point given: patch test 2, 6 weeks after DPC sensitization. Treatment denoted: therapeutic diphenylcyclopropenone sensitization with weekly scalp DPC. Blood draws preceded each patch test application. Germline CDR1 reads SGHKS; CDR2 reads YYEKEE (reference sequence). The CDR3 runs to 13 residues. Trimming took off 1 base at V and 5 bases at J, with 9 bases between the two ends. Via MiXCR, TCRdb re-called the RACE reads, giving one row per CDR3 protein. The data contain about 54,000 distinct CDR3 sequences, over 9.5% of them seen just once; the ten biggest clones take up around 1.6%.

Sequenced material: whole blood, taken in connection with sensitization to the hapten diphenylcyclopropenone (DPC). This TCR came from a woman between 45 and 65 years old with alopecia areata. Some clones in this sample may be carry-over from other donors' samples. The genes are TRBV5-5 and TRBJ1-1; TRBD1 is a possible D gene (6 bases). CDR3 DNA sequence: TGTGCCAGCAGCTTGACAGGGAGGACTGAAGCTTTCTTT. Its protein product is CASSLTGRTEAFF.